Below, 18 T cell receptor beta chains from the same sample are listed, as sequenced in a study of T cells in Graves' hyperthyroidism and ophthalmopathy (dated by TCRdb to about 2019). Receptors were amplified or captured by multiplex PCR. Sequencing instrument: Illumina HiSeq 2000. The TCR beta CDR3 regions were amplified from the RNA transcripts. The first round of RT-PCR for the TCR CDR3 was performed with the HTBI primer set and the Qiagen OneStep RT-PCR kit. Starting from the raw public reads, TCRdb applied fastp trimming at Q25, assembled clones with MiXCR and retained in-frame beta chains. Each entry merges the rows of one CDR3 protein and shows their most common DNA and genes. This sample has about 300,000 distinct CDR3 sequences in its table, and about an eighth of those were observed once. The ten biggest clones cover 7.9% of the sample. The sample was blood. Every receptor here comes from a woman in her 40s with Graves' hyperthyroidism.

For this clonotype: A much bigger clone sits one base away, suggesting this may be a read error. This rearrangement joins TRBV29-1 to TRBJ1-2, with TRBD1 matching over 7 bases. Germline V gives CDR1 SQVTM, CDR2 ANQGSEA. This CDR3 is built from 12 residues. The CDR3 sequence is CGVERQGYGYTF. The CDR3 bases are TGCGGCGTTGAAAGACAGGGCTATGGCTACACCTTC.

This clonotype was observed a few times. The V and J genes are TRBV11-2 and TRBJ2-5; D not resolved. With 0 bases removed from V and 7 bases from J, the gap between germline ends came to 9 bases. Germline CDR1 and CDR2: SGHAT and FQNNGV. This CDR3 has 13 amino acids. Here the CDR3 DNA reads TGTGCCAGCAGCTTAGAAGTTGTCGGGACCCAGTACTTC. This sequence encodes CASSLEVVGTQYF.

This clonotype was recorded many times. This chain joins TRBV6-2 or TRBV6-3 and TRBJ1-5, with 9 bases lining up with TRBD1. CDR1 and CDR2 (germline): MNHEY, SVGEGT. The CDR3 is made up of 15 amino acids. V dropped 6 bases and J dropped 4; count of bases not matched to a gene: 7. The CDR3 here is CASSSYRGPNQPQHF. As DNA, the CDR3 is TGTGCCAGCAGCTCCTACAGGGGGCCGAATCAGCCCCAGCATTTT.

In its sample, this clonotype was seen a few times. The genes are TRBV27 and TRBJ1-5; tentative D call: TRBD1 (5 bases). CDR1 is MNHEY, CDR2 SMNVEV, per germline (reference sequence). CDR3 length equals 15 residues. V was trimmed by 2 bases and J by 5 bases, leaving 13 bases between them. CDR3 region: CASSLVGREDQPQHF. Written as DNA, the CDR3 is TGTGCCAGCAGTTTAGTGGGCAGGGAGGATCAGCCCCAGCATTTT.

This clonotype was seen repeatedly, ten times or more. The chain joins TRBV2 to TRBJ2-5; 10 bases line up with TRBD2. Germline V gene lookup returns CDR1 SNHLY and CDR2 FYNNEI. The CDR3 has 17 residues. V lost 4 bases to trimming and J lost 4 bases; unmatched junction nucleotides: 12. CDR3: CASSGGGLANESETQYF. Here the CDR3 DNA reads TGTGCCAGCAGTGGAGGGGGACTAGCGAATGAGTCAGAGACCCAGTACTTC.

In its sample, this clonotype was seen many times. The rearrangement links TRBV3-1 to TRBJ2-7; 12 bases are a match to TRBD1. The J segment lost 7 bases and the V segment lost 3 bases, leaving 4 bases of the junction unmatched. CDR1 and CDR2 (germline): LGHDT, YNNKEL (reference sequence). This CDR3 contains 14 residues. CDR3 amino acids: CASSHRDRGLEQYF. CDR3 coding DNA: TGTGCCAGCAGCCACCGGGACAGGGGGCTTGAGCAGTACTTC.

This clonotype appeared many times. V and J are TRBV6-1 and TRBJ2-3, with 9 bases matching TRBD1. The germline V gene encodes CDR1 MNHNS and CDR2 SASEGT. The trim removed 10 bases at V and 2 bases at J, leaving 10 bases unmatched. CDR3 length: 15 amino acids. The CDR3 coding sequence is TGTGCCACCGGACCGGGACAGGGAATCACAGATACGCAGTATTTT. It codes for CATGPGQGITDTQYF.

This clonotype showed up many times. The chain uses TRBV12-3 or TRBV12-4 and TRBJ1-2; 8 bases match TRBD1. The length of the CDR3 is 15 residues. The V and J ends lost 6 bases and 3 bases, in that order; junction bases with no gene match: 9. The CDR3 nucleotides read TGTGCCAGCAGCTTACAGGGGGTGTTGGACTATGGCTACACCTTC. As protein: CASSLQGVLDYGYTF.

The chain employs TRBV12-3 or TRBV12-4 and TRBJ1-2; TRBD1 might be the D (6 bases). This CDR3 contains 13 residues. V lost 7 bases, J lost 6 bases, and 15 bases lay in between. This chain's CDR3 is CASTGQSLDGYTF. In DNA form, the CDR3 reads TGTGCCAGCACTGGACAGTCGTTGGATGGCTACACCTTC.

This clonotype was recorded many times. The rearrangement uses TRBV27 and TRBJ2-3; the D gene is possibly TRBD1 (5 bases). This CDR3 spans 16 amino acids. Trimming removed 4 bases from V and 2 bases from J, with 16 bases in between. Germline V gives CDR1 MNHEY, CDR2 SMNVEV (reference sequence). The CDR3 protein is CASSSVTAKVTDTQYF. The CDR3 bases are TGTGCCAGCAGTTCTGTGACAGCCAAAGTCACAGATACGCAGTATTTT.

This chain uses TRBV24-1 with TRBJ2-2, with 10 bases aligning to TRBD1. This CDR3 is built from 15 residues. V lost 6 bases and J lost 7; bases outside the gene matches: 7. Per germline, CDR1 KGHDR and CDR2 SFDVKD. The CDR3, as DNA: TGTGCCACCAGTTGGACAGGGGGAGGAAGCGGGGAGCTGTTTTTT. The encoded protein is CATSWTGGGSGELFF.

This clonotype has only a few counts. Just one base apart from a much larger clone, this may be a read error. The gene calls are TRBV3-1 and TRBJ2-5; unclear D gene. CDR3 length equals 14 residues. Germline lookup yields CDR1 LGHDT and CDR2 YNNKEL (reference sequence). CDR3 sequence: CASSQDRGQESQYF. The CDR3 nucleotides are TGTGCCAGCAGCCAAGATCGAGGTCAAGAGTCCCAGTACTTC.

This clonotype showed up many times. The chain joins TRBV7-8 to TRBJ2-1, with D perhaps matching TRBD1 or TRBD2 (5 bases each). Deletions cut 4 bases from V and 4 bases from J, with 8 bases between. Per the germline V gene, CDR1 is SGHVS and CDR2 is FQNEAQ. The CDR3 totals 13 residues. The CDR3 region is CASSWDEYNEQFF. The CDR3 DNA reads TGTGCCAGCAGCTGGGACGAATACAATGAGCAGTTCTTC.

This clonotype has ten or more counts. V is TRBV12-3 or TRBV12-4 and J is TRBJ2-7; no reliable D call. The CDR3 has 15 amino acids. V gave up 5 bases and J gave up 7 bases, with 21 bases separating them. CDR3 sequence: CASSTSHILDGEQYF. As DNA, the CDR3 is TGTGCCAGCAGTACCAGCCACATCCTAGATGGGGAGCAGTACTTC.

Regarding this clonotype: A much larger clone sits a single nucleotide away, making a read error possible. V is TRBV7-2 and J is TRBJ2-2; tentative D call: TRBD2 (6 bases). This CDR3 region has 13 residues. Per the germline V gene, CDR1 is SGHTA and CDR2 is FQGNSA. The CDR3 DNA follows: TGTGCCAGCAGCTTAGTAAGGACGCGGGGAGCTCTCTTT. Its protein is CASSLVRTRGALF.

This clonotype was seen repeatedly, ten times or more. The rearrangement joins TRBV20-1 to TRBJ1-1; D is possibly TRBD1 (6 bases). The CDR3 runs 12 residues. Trimming removed 5 bases at V and 1 base at J, with 8 bases between. From germline, CDR1 is DFQATT and CDR2 SNEGSKA (reference sequence). The CDR3 protein is CSAPRGNTEAFF. CDR3 nucleotides: TGCAGTGCTCCCAGGGGGAACACTGAAGCTTTCTTT.

This clonotype was seen many times. This chain uses TRBV30 with TRBJ2-7, with D possibly being TRBD2 (7 bases). V was clipped by 4 bases and J by 5 bases, with 24 bases between them. The CDR3 has 16 residues. The V gene's germline CDR1 is GTSNPN and CDR2 SVGIG (reference sequence). CDR3 nucleotides: TGTGCCTGGAACATACCGGGCCGGGGGGCATTGAACGAGCAGTACTTC. It codes for CAWNIPGRGALNEQYF.

There are many counts of this clonotype. This chain uses TRBV29-1 with TRBJ2-1, with D perhaps matching TRBD2 (6 bases). Trimming took off 8 bases at V and 4 bases at J, with 18 bases between the two ends. The CDR3 contains 14 residues. In germline, CDR1 is SQVTM, CDR2 ANQGSEA. CDR3 coding DNA: TGCAGCTTTAGGCGGGGCCCGTTATACAATGAGCAGTTCTTC. Encoded protein: CSFRRGPLYNEQFF.